This TCR beta chain was recorded in a study of blood T cell repertoires in COVID-19. Whole-study context: T cells, B-cell-depleted T cells, or PBMCs provided the cDNA or gDNA that served as material.

In the original analysis: Counts of nucleated cells, estimated from reference gene primer amplification, were obtained. The repertoire was sequenced with immunoSEQ multiplex PCR; TCRdb's copy has only in-frame clones and lacks some. Clone size and V and J calls were adopted from that table, with D and trimming inferred from the DNA. Of fewer than 85,000 clones in the sample, around 80% were seen once. There are many counts of this clone. This CDR3 spans 18 amino acids. Germline loops: CDR1 SGHRS, CDR2 YFSETQ. V lost 4 bases to trimming and J lost 6 bases, with 29 bases between them. This sequence joins TRBV5-1 and TRBJ2-7; D perhaps matches TRBD1 (6 bases). The source is a woman of 80 years or more with active or convalescent COVID-19. The sequencing input was peripheral blood. In DNA, the CDR3 is TGCGCCAGCAGCGTTGTCCAGCCCGGGACAAGGACGCTTGGCGAGCAGTACTTC. Translated: CASSVVQPGTRTLGEQYF.